Listed below are T cell receptor beta chains from one sample, sequenced in a study of immune evolution from preneoplasia to lung adenocarcinoma. Clones were read by immunoSEQ multiplex PCR, and TCRdb kept only the in-frame ones, dropping some. The sample lists fewer than 11,000 clones; 75% to 85% were seen once. Sequencing used FFPE minimally invasive lung adenocarcinoma tissue. The receptors were gathered from a person aged 65 to 85 with lung adenocarcinoma. The CDR3 runs from the conserved cysteine through the conserved F or W.

v_call: TRBV7-9
cdr3_aa: CAMPRAGGGGTNYNEQFF

v_call: TRBV4-2
cdr3_aa: CASSQENLETGELFF

v_call: TRBV15
cdr3_aa: CATSGDGDHGEQYF

v_call: TRBV11-1
cdr3_aa: CASSLFSGGAGELFF

v_call: TRBV30
cdr3_aa: CAWTRGSIPNTEAFF

v_call: TRBV11-2
cdr3_aa: CASSLDPRTDTQYF

v_call: TRBV18
cdr3_aa: CASSSDRVYEQYF

v_call: TRBV5-5
cdr3_aa: CASSKGGSNQPQHF

v_call: TRBV18
cdr3_aa: CASSPQGIENTIYF

v_call: TRBV2
cdr3_aa: CASSLAETQYF

v_call: TRBV7-9
cdr3_aa: CASSFDTSTDTQYF

v_call: TRBV7-2
cdr3_aa: CASRPTGPNEKLFF

v_call: TRBV10-3
cdr3_aa: CAISEPQGRTDTQYF

v_call: TRBV28
cdr3_aa: CASTLRTSGRTDTQYF

v_call: TRBV7-9
cdr3_aa: CASSLASGTGSRNIYF

v_call: TRBV28
cdr3_aa: CASSLSRGANEQFF

v_call: TRBV30
cdr3_aa: CAWRIPGRLGYTF

v_call: TRBV6-1
cdr3_aa: CASSRDRGSKNIQYF

v_call: TRBV27
cdr3_aa: CASSSRGGSSYNEQFF

v_call: TRBV6-6
cdr3_aa: CASRGTRGGNEKLFF

v_call: TRBV6-5
cdr3_aa: CASSYRGSSSRDTQYF

v_call: TRBV7-2
cdr3_aa: CASSRLAGGPGDTQYF

v_call: TRBV4-1
cdr3_aa: CASSPSQGGGHTDTQYF

v_call: TRBV5-1
cdr3_aa: CASSATGNTGELFF

v_call: TRBV6-5
cdr3_aa: CASSYLGQGFGYTF

v_call: TRBV10-2
cdr3_aa: CASSDPHGEQFF

v_call: TRBV20-1
cdr3_aa: CSANIEGPTF

v_call: TRBV19
cdr3_aa: CASLNRGIGSNQPQHF

v_call: TRBV10-1
cdr3_aa: CASSEWPGETQYF

v_call: TRBV10-3
cdr3_aa: CAISAGDTNTEAFF

v_call: TRBV29-1
cdr3_aa: CSVNPGLDTIYF

v_call: TRBV29-1
cdr3_aa: CSVILREGTEAFF

v_call: TRBV4-1
cdr3_aa: CASSQVGADTQYF

v_call: TRBV13
cdr3_aa: CASSLGQGNEKLFF

v_call: TRBV5-6
cdr3_aa: CASSFNGNEQFF

v_call: TRBV5-1
cdr3_aa: CASSLALGANTEAFF